These 12 T cell receptor beta chains were sequenced from one sample in a study of cytomegalovirus exposure and HLA in healthy donors. Use of 60 Vbeta and 13 Jbeta primers characterized the PCR. Generated by immunoSEQ multiplex PCR, the TCRdb table keeps only in-frame clones and is missing some. The sample carries about 190,000 clones, just under 75% recorded once. Sequencing was performed on PBMCs. The receptors originated from a young man in good health and CMV-seropositive.

Comments on this clone: In the same sample, other DNA sequences code for this CDR3. The V and J genes are TRBV27 and TRBJ2-5; weak D call: TRBD2 (6 bases). Trimming took 5 bases from V and 5 from J, leaving 12 bases between them. CDR1 and CDR2 (germline): MNHEY, SMNVEV (reference sequence). The CDR3 spans 13 residues. The CDR3 region is CASSPRRGETQYF. The CDR3 DNA is TGTGCCAGCAGTCCCAGGCGGGGCGAGACCCAGTACTTC.

Worth noting for this clone: Additional DNA sequences in this sample encode the identical CDR3. The chain carries TRBV29-1 and TRBJ2-5; weak D call: TRBD2 (6 bases). CDR1 and CDR2 (germline): SQVTM, ANQGSEA. The CDR3 totals 13 residues. Trimming took 4 bases from V and 5 from J, leaving 14 bases between them. Here the CDR3 reads CSVALRLEETQYF. For the CDR3, the DNA is TGCAGCGTTGCCTTGAGACTAGAGGAGACCCAGTACTTC. The whole variable domain, filled in from reference TRBV29-1 and TRBJ2-5, reads SAVISQKPSRDICQRGTSLTIQCQVDSQVTMMFWYRQQPGQSLTLIATANQGSEATYESGFVIDKFPISRPNLTFSTLTVSNMSPEDSSIYLCSVALRLEETQYFGPGTRLLVL.

The chain recombines TRBV27 with TRBJ1-2, with 7 bases aligning to TRBD1. With 5 bases clipped from V and 6 bases from J, the junction kept 9 bases outside the gene matches. The CDR3 has 14 amino acids. Germline V CDR1 and CDR2: MNHEY, SMNVEV (reference sequence). CDR3 sequence: CASSPRTGGNGYTF. The CDR3, as DNA: TGTGCCAGCAGTCCCAGGACAGGAGGGAATGGCTACACCTTC.

This chain joins TRBV28 and TRBJ2-7; maybe TRBD2 (6 bases). V dropped 5 bases and J dropped 6 bases, with 17 bases sitting between them. Germline V CDR1 and CDR2: MDHEN, SYDVKM. The CDR3 totals 14 residues. The CDR3 reads CASSPWALAGEQYF. The CDR3 DNA sequence: TGTGCCAGCAGTCCCTGGGCACTAGCAGGCGAGCAGTACTTC.

V and J are TRBV4-1 and TRBJ2-7; 8 bases agree with TRBD2. V was clipped by 3 bases and J by 3 bases; unmatched bases: 4. This CDR3 spans 14 amino acids. The V gene's germline CDR1 is MGHRA and CDR2 YSYEKL. CDR3 protein: CASSQYSGSYEQYF. The CDR3 nucleotides read TGCGCCAGCAGCCAGTACAGCGGGAGCTACGAGCAGTACTTC.

The chain couples TRBV6-5 to TRBJ2-5; D may be TRBD1 (6 bases). The CDR3 is 13 residues long. V lost 2 bases and J 9 bases, leaving 13 bases between the germline ends. In germline, CDR1 is MNHEY, CDR2 SVGAGI. The CDR3 region has the DNA TGTGCCAGCAGTTACACCGTAAAGGGGGCCCAGTACTTC. It codes for CASSYTVKGAQYF.

This chain uses TRBV27 with TRBJ2-3; 7 bases agree with TRBD2. Germline trimming cut 3 bases from V and 5 bases from J; bases unmatched to any gene: 5. Germline V gene lookup returns CDR1 MNHEY and CDR2 SMNVEV (reference sequence). The CDR3 spans 14 residues. The CDR3 DNA reads TGTGCCAGCAGTTTCTGGGGAGGGGAAGATACGCAGTATTTT. It codes for CASSFWGGEDTQYF.

This clone came up a few times. The chain links TRBV28 to TRBJ2-3; D is possibly TRBD1 (6 bases). From germline, CDR1 is MDHEN and CDR2 SYDVKM. V was clipped by 2 bases and J by 7 bases, with 13 bases between them. There are 14 residues in the CDR3. CDR3 DNA: TGTGCCAGCAGTTTAGGGGGCAGTACGTATACGCAGTATTTT. This encodes CASSLGGSTYTQYF.

The chain carries TRBV6-6 and TRBJ2-5, with D tentatively TRBD2 (6 bases). The better agreement between TRBJ2-7 and the DNA end casts doubt on the J call. CDR3 length: 15 amino acids. Germline CDR1 and CDR2: MNHNY and SVGAGI (reference sequence). The CDR3 region is CASSYFAGTSYEQYF. The DNA for the CDR3 is TGTGCCAGCAGTTACTTTGCGGGGACCTCCTACGAGCAGTACTTC.

Remarks on this clone: One junction end does not reproduce the germline sequence, and a read error may be involved. The chain has TRBV7-9 and TRBJ1-1, with a tentative D call TRBD1 (6 bases). The germline V gene has CDR1 SEHNR and CDR2 FQNEAQ (reference sequence). The CDR3 length is 16 residues. The CDR3 spells CSSSSNSRGTRTEAFF. CDR3 coding DNA: TGTTCCAGCAGCTCAAACTCCAGGGGAACGCGAACTGAAGCTTTCTTT.

This rearrangement joins TRBV29-1 to TRBJ2-7; 10 bases map to TRBD1. The germline V gene has CDR1 SQVTM and CDR2 ANQGSEA. This CDR3 comprises 13 residues. After removal of 4 bases from V and 5 bases from J, the junction contained 5 bases not matched to a gene. This chain's CDR3 is CSVAPGQGNEQYF. The CDR3 DNA sequence: TGCAGCGTTGCCCCGGGACAGGGGAACGAGCAGTACTTC.

This clone was detected only a few times. The V gene is TRBV10-3, the J gene TRBJ2-7, with a possible D match to TRBD1 (5 bases). Per germline, CDR1 ENHRY and CDR2 SYGVKD. Trimming left V 6 bases short and J 0 bases short, with 18 bases between. This CDR3 contains 16 residues. The CDR3 sequence: CAIRVGPDTNSYEQYF. The CDR3, as DNA: TGTGCCATCAGGGTGGGGCCTGATACGAACTCCTACGAGCAGTACTTC.